Listed below are T cell receptor beta chains from one sample, sequenced in a study of cytomegalovirus exposure and HLA in healthy donors. TCRdb's table, derived via immunoSEQ multiplex PCR, lists solely in-frame clones and lacks some. The sample consists of more than 150,000 clones, 85% of them appearing once. Sequenced sample: PBMCs. The receptors were gathered from a woman aged 18-30 years in good health and CMV-seronegative. The CDR3 runs from the conserved cysteine through the conserved F or W. Fields, in order: D gene, V gene, clone size, J gene, CDR3 DNA, CDR3 protein. D genes are given only for firm matches. A row's size may be missing; if present it is once, few, many or a size class.

D gene: .; V gene: TRBV28; clone size: .; J gene: TRBJ2-7; CDR3 DNA: TGTGCCAGCAGGCCCTCGGGGTACTCCTACGAGCAGTACTTC; CDR3 protein: CASRPSGYSYEQYF
D gene: .; V gene: TRBV5-8; clone size: .; J gene: TRBJ1-2; CDR3 DNA: TGTGCCAGTTGTATCGAGCCGCTCCTCTTC; CDR3 protein: CASCIEPLLF
D gene: TRBD1; V gene: TRBV18; clone size: .; J gene: TRBJ2-2; CDR3 DNA: TGTGCCAGCTCAAAGGGACAGGGGGACACCGGGGAGCTGTTTTTT; CDR3 protein: CASSKGQGDTGELFF
D gene: TRBD1; V gene: TRBV7-9; clone size: once; J gene: TRBJ2-2; CDR3 DNA: TGTGCCAGCAGCTCCGAACCTGGACAGGGGGTGGCCGGGGAGCTGTTTTTT; CDR3 protein: CASSSEPGQGVAGELFF
D gene: .; V gene: TRBV5-1; clone size: .; J gene: TRBJ1-2; CDR3 DNA: TGCGCCAGCAGCTTGGAACCAACAGGCTATGGCTACACCTTC; CDR3 protein: CASSLEPTGYGYTF
D gene: TRBD1; V gene: TRBV15; clone size: .; J gene: TRBJ2-7; CDR3 DNA: TGTGCCACCAGCAGAACCGGACAGGCCGACTACGAGCAGTACTTC; CDR3 protein: CATSRTGQADYEQYF
D gene: .; V gene: TRBV5-1; clone size: .; J gene: TRBJ2-7; CDR3 DNA: TGCGCCAGCAGCCCTCCTCTTCGGGGGTACGAGCAGTACTTC; CDR3 protein: CASSPPLRGYEQYF
D gene: TRBD2; V gene: TRBV11-2; clone size: .; J gene: TRBJ2-7; CDR3 DNA: TGTGCCAGCAGCCCTTGGACTAGCGCGATTTCTAGCTCCTACGAGCAGTACTTC; CDR3 protein: CASSPWTSAISSSYEQYF
D gene: TRBD2; V gene: TRBV29-1; clone size: once; J gene: TRBJ2-3; CDR3 DNA: TGCAGCGTTGTTACGTCTAGCGGGGAGGGACCGCAGTATTTT; CDR3 protein: CSVVTSSGEGPQYF
D gene: .; V gene: TRBV18; clone size: .; J gene: TRBJ2-5; CDR3 DNA: TGTGCCAGCTCACCCAGAGCGGTCCAAGAGACCCAGTACTTC; CDR3 protein: CASSPRAVQETQYF
D gene: TRBD1; V gene: TRBV28; clone size: .; J gene: TRBJ1-2; CDR3 DNA: TGTGCCACAGGGGGCTGTGGCTACACCTTC; CDR3 protein: CATGGCGYTF
D gene: .; V gene: TRBV6-6; clone size: few; J gene: TRBJ1-4; CDR3 DNA: TGTGCCAGCAGTCCCACCAGCGGGGACCGACGGTTT; CDR3 protein: CASSPTSGDRRF
D gene: TRBD2; V gene: TRBV6-5; clone size: .; J gene: TRBJ2-3; CDR3 DNA: TGTGCCAGCAGTTACCAAAGCGGGGGGGCAGATACGCAGTATTTT; CDR3 protein: CASSYQSGGADTQYF
D gene: .; V gene: TRBV6-5; clone size: .; J gene: TRBJ1-2; CDR3 DNA: TGTGCCAGCAGTTACGGTGGGGAGAGCTATGGCTACACCTTC; CDR3 protein: CASSYGGESYGYTF
D gene: .; V gene: TRBV7-9; clone size: .; J gene: TRBJ1-5; CDR3 DNA: TGTGCCAGCGACCGCGGGAGCAATCAGCCCCAGCATTTT; CDR3 protein: CASDRGSNQPQHF
D gene: TRBD1; V gene: TRBV28; clone size: .; J gene: TRBJ1-4; CDR3 DNA: TGTGCCAGCAGGACTACCGGGACAGGGCTTGAAAAACTGTTTTTT; CDR3 protein: CASRTTGTGLEKLFF
D gene: .; V gene: TRBV19; clone size: .; J gene: TRBJ1-2; CDR3 DNA: TGTGCCAGTAGTCCGTTGACAGGTTCCTATGGCTACACCTTC; CDR3 protein: CASSPLTGSYGYTF
D gene: .; V gene: TRBV27; clone size: .; J gene: TRBJ1-2; CDR3 DNA: TGTGCCAGCAGTCTATCCGGACTGGGGGGCTACACCTTC; CDR3 protein: CASSLSGLGGYTF
D gene: .; V gene: TRBV4-3; clone size: .; J gene: TRBJ1-3; CDR3 DNA: TGCGCCAGCAGCCAGAAGGCAGGGGCTGGAAACACCATATATTTT; CDR3 protein: CASSQKAGAGNTIYF
D gene: TRBD1; V gene: TRBV7-2; clone size: .; J gene: TRBJ2-3; CDR3 DNA: TGTGCCAGCAGCACGAGGACAGGGGTGACAGATACGCAGTATTTT; CDR3 protein: CASSTRTGVTDTQYF
D gene: .; V gene: TRBV11-2; clone size: .; J gene: TRBJ2-2; CDR3 DNA: TGTGCCAGCAGCCTAAGGGGGGGGACAAACACCGGGGAGCTGTTTTTT; CDR3 protein: CASSLRGGTNTGELFF
D gene: TRBD1; V gene: TRBV7-2; clone size: .; J gene: TRBJ1-4; CDR3 DNA: TGTGCCAGCAGCTATCGACAGGGAAATGAAAAACTGTTTTTT; CDR3 protein: CASSYRQGNEKLFF
D gene: .; V gene: TRBV6-6; clone size: .; J gene: TRBJ2-1; CDR3 DNA: TGTGCCAGCAGTTTAGAGGCTTCAGAATACAATGAGCAGTTCTTC; CDR3 protein: CASSLEASEYNEQFF
D gene: TRBD2; V gene: TRBV5-4; clone size: .; J gene: TRBJ2-3; CDR3 DNA: TGTGCCAGCAGCTCCTACCCGGGACTGGCGGGAGCGGATACGCAGTATTTT; CDR3 protein: CASSSYPGLAGADTQYF
D gene: TRBD2; V gene: TRBV6-1; clone size: few; J gene: TRBJ2-1; CDR3 DNA: TGTGCCAGCATCGGACTAGCGGGGGGGCCCAATGAGCAGTTCTTC; CDR3 protein: CASIGLAGGPNEQFF
D gene: .; V gene: TRBV19; clone size: once; J gene: TRBJ2-1; CDR3 DNA: TGTGCCAGTAGTTTGGAGTCCTACAATGAGCAGTTCTTC; CDR3 protein: CASSLESYNEQFF
D gene: TRBD2; V gene: TRBV9; clone size: once; J gene: TRBJ2-3; CDR3 DNA: TGTGCCAGCAGCGTAGGTGGCGGGGGGGCCCGGGATACGCAGTATTTT; CDR3 protein: CASSVGGGGARDTQYF
D gene: .; V gene: TRBV6-6; clone size: .; J gene: TRBJ1-4; CDR3 DNA: TGTGCCAGCAGTTACTTTGGGCAGTCTAATGAAAAACTGTTTTTT; CDR3 protein: CASSYFGQSNEKLFF
D gene: .; V gene: TRBV4-3; clone size: .; J gene: TRBJ2-3; CDR3 DNA: TGCGCCAGCAGCCAAGGGCGGGCCACAGATACGCAGTATTTT; CDR3 protein: CASSQGRATDTQYF
D gene: .; V gene: TRBV6-5; clone size: .; J gene: TRBJ1-2; CDR3 DNA: TGTGCCAGCAGTTACGAGGGAGGAAGCAACTATGGCTACACCTTC; CDR3 protein: CASSYEGGSNYGYTF
D gene: TRBD1; V gene: TRBV29-1; clone size: .; J gene: TRBJ2-7; CDR3 DNA: TGCAGCGTGCTCCCGGGACAGGGAACGGACGAGCAGTACTTC; CDR3 protein: CSVLPGQGTDEQYF
D gene: TRBD1; V gene: TRBV19; clone size: .; J gene: TRBJ1-2; CDR3 DNA: TGTGCCAGTAGACGGACAGGGGAGGGCGGCTACACCTTC; CDR3 protein: CASRRTGEGGYTF
D gene: .; V gene: TRBV2; clone size: .; J gene: TRBJ2-7; CDR3 DNA: TGTGCCAGCCAGGAAGCGGTTAGGAGCTCCTACGAGCAGTACTTC; CDR3 protein: CASQEAVRSSYEQYF
D gene: TRBD1; V gene: TRBV10-3; clone size: .; J gene: TRBJ1-2; CDR3 DNA: TGTGCCGTCCTACAGGGGGCGGGTGGCTACACCTTC; CDR3 protein: CAVLQGAGGYTF
D gene: TRBD2; V gene: TRBV4-2; clone size: few; J gene: TRBJ2-5; CDR3 DNA: TGTGCCAGCAGCCAAGCTTGGGGGGAGGGGAGCGAGACCCAGTACTTC; CDR3 protein: CASSQAWGEGSETQYF
D gene: .; V gene: TRBV5-4; clone size: .; J gene: TRBJ2-7; CDR3 DNA: TGTGCCAGCAGCTTGGATGGGCCGGGGAACGAGCAGTACTTC; CDR3 protein: CASSLDGPGNEQYF
D gene: .; V gene: TRBV5-4; clone size: .; J gene: TRBJ2-5; CDR3 DNA: TGTGCCAGCAGCCCGGGGGTCCAAGAGACCCAGTACTTC; CDR3 protein: CASSPGVQETQYF
D gene: TRBD1; V gene: TRBV27; clone size: .; J gene: TRBJ1-2; CDR3 DNA: TGTGCCAGCAGTTTCGGACAGGGTGATGGCTACACCTTC; CDR3 protein: CASSFGQGDGYTF
D gene: .; V gene: TRBV30; clone size: .; J gene: TRBJ2-4; CDR3 DNA: TGTGCCTGGGCAGGGATCGATAACATTCAGTACTTC; CDR3 protein: CAWAGIDNIQYF
D gene: .; V gene: TRBV10-3; clone size: .; J gene: TRBJ1-6; CDR3 DNA: TGTGCCATCAGTGGGAGGGAGGATAATTCACCCCTCCACTTT; CDR3 protein: CAISGREDNSPLHF
D gene: .; V gene: TRBV19; clone size: .; J gene: TRBJ1-2; CDR3 DNA: TGTGCCAGTAGCGGGTCGAGGGTCGGGGGCTACACCTTC; CDR3 protein: CASSGSRVGGYTF
D gene: TRBD1; V gene: TRBV30; clone size: .; J gene: TRBJ1-2; CDR3 DNA: TGTGCCTTTATGGACAGGGGGCGTGGCTACACCTTC; CDR3 protein: CAFMDRGRGYTF
D gene: .; V gene: TRBV7-2; clone size: few; J gene: TRBJ2-7; CDR3 DNA: TGTGCCAGCAGCTTAGTTGCCAGGGGCTACGAGCAGTACTTC; CDR3 protein: CASSLVARGYEQYF
D gene: .; V gene: TRBV2; clone size: .; J gene: TRBJ2-5; CDR3 DNA: TGTGCCAGCACCGAACGCCGGGACAACTTGTACTTC; CDR3 protein: CASTERRDNLYF
D gene: .; V gene: TRBV12-5; clone size: .; J gene: TRBJ2-5; CDR3 DNA: TGTGCTAGTGGTTTGGTACTGAGCGGCCGAAAAGAGACCCAGTACTTC; CDR3 protein: CASGLVLSGRKETQYF
D gene: .; V gene: TRBV10-1; clone size: .; J gene: TRBJ1-5; CDR3 DNA: TGCGCCAGCAGTGAGTCTGGGTTACAGTCGAATCAGCCCCAGCATTTT; CDR3 protein: CASSESGLQSNQPQHF
D gene: TRBD1; V gene: TRBV28; clone size: .; J gene: TRBJ2-2; CDR3 DNA: TGTGCCAGCAGTCTCCCCGGGACAGGGGGGGCGTTGGGCGGGGAGCTGTTTTTT; CDR3 protein: CASSLPGTGGALGGELFF
D gene: .; V gene: TRBV7-2; clone size: .; J gene: TRBJ2-7; CDR3 DNA: TGTGCCAGCAGCTTACTAGCCAGCGTTTCCTACGAGCAGTACTTC; CDR3 protein: CASSLLASVSYEQYF
D gene: TRBD1; V gene: TRBV7-2; clone size: .; J gene: TRBJ2-7; CDR3 DNA: TGTGCCAGCAGCTTAGACCTGCCGGGGACAGTAGTCTACGAGCAGTACTTC; CDR3 protein: CASSLDLPGTVVYEQYF
D gene: .; V gene: TRBV7-2; clone size: once; J gene: TRBJ2-5; CDR3 DNA: TGTGCCAGCAGCTCCTACCAAGAGACCCAGTACTTC; CDR3 protein: CASSSYQETQYF
D gene: TRBD1; V gene: TRBV28; clone size: .; J gene: TRBJ1-2; CDR3 DNA: TGTGCCAGCAGCCGACAGGGTATAGACGGCTACACCTTC; CDR3 protein: CASSRQGIDGYTF
D gene: .; V gene: TRBV7-7; clone size: .; J gene: TRBJ2-2; CDR3 DNA: TGTGCCAGCAGCTTAGAGCGAGCCGGGGAGCTGTTTTTT; CDR3 protein: CASSLERAGELFF